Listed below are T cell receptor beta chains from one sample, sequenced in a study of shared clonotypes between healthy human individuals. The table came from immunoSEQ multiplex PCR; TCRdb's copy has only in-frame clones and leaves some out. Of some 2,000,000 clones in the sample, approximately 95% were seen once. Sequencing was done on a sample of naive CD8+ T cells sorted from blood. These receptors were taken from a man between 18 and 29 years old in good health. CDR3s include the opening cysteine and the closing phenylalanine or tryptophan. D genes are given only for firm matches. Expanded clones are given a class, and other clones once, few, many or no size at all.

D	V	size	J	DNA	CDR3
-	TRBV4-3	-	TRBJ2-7	TGCGCCAGCAGCCAAGATTGGGCAGTTTTTTCCTACGAGCAGTACTTC	CASSQDWAVFSYEQYF
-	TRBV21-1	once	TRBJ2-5	TGTGCCAGCAGTACAGGGTTAGTCCACGGGGAAGAGACCCAGTACTTC	CASSTGLVHGEETQYF
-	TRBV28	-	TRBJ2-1	TGTGCCAGCAGTTTAAGGGGCAGAGACAATGAGCAGTTCTTC	CASSLRGRDNEQFF
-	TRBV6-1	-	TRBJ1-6	TGTGCCAGCAGTGAAGTAACCGACCGTATTTCACCCCTCCACTTT	CASSEVTDRISPLHF
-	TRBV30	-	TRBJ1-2	TGTGCCTGGATAGAGGGAAAGGGCGGCTACACCTTC	CAWIEGKGGYTF
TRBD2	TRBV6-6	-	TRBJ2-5	TGTGCCAGCAGTTACTCGGGACTAGCGGGGGGAGAGACCCAGTACTTC	CASSYSGLAGGETQYF
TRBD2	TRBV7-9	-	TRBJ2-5	TGTGCCAGCAGCTTAGTTAGCGGGGGAGAGACCCAGTACTTC	CASSLVSGGETQYF
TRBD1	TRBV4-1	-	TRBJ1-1	TGCGCCAGCAGCCAAGATGCCGGGACAGGCCTCGCTGAAGCTTTCTTT	CASSQDAGTGLAEAFF
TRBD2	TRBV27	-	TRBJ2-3	TGTGCCAGCAGTTTATTTGCGGGGGGGATAAGCACAGATACGCAGTATTTT	CASSLFAGGISTDTQYF
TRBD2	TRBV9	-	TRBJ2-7	TGTGCCAGCAGCCCCCAGCCGGGGACTAGCGGGAGTTTTTACGAGCAGTACTTC	CASSPQPGTSGSFYEQYF
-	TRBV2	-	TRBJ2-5	TGTGCCAGCAGCCCAGAAGAGACCCAGTACTTC	CASSPEETQYF
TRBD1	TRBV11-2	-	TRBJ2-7	TGTGCCAGCAGCTCGTCAGGGGGTCTCTACGAGCAGTACTTC	CASSSSGGLYEQYF
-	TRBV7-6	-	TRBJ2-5	TGTGCCAGCAGCCTACAGTACCGACTGCTAGGACAAGAGACCCAGTACTTC	CASSLQYRLLGQETQYF
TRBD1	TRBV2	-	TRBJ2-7	TGTGCCATCGAGCTCGGGACAGGGCCCAACGAGCAGTACTTC	CAIELGTGPNEQYF
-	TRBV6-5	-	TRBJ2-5	TGTGCCAGCAGTCTAAACTGGGGAGGGACCCAGTACTTC	CASSLNWGGTQYF
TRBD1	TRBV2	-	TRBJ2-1	TGTGCCAGCAGTGGCCCCGGGACAGGGACCAATGAGCAGTTCTTC	CASSGPGTGTNEQFF
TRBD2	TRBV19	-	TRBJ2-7	TGTGCCAGTAGTATGGGTAGCGGGGACTACGAGCAGTACTTC	CASSMGSGDYEQYF
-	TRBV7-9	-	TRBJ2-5	TGTGCCAGCAGCCCAGGGGGGGTCTCGACAGGGATTCAAGAGACCCAGTACTTC	CASSPGGVSTGIQETQYF
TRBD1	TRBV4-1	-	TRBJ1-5	TGCGCCAGCAGCCCCCGACAGGGGTCGACAAATCAGCCCCAGCATTTT	CASSPRQGSTNQPQHF
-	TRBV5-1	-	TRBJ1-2	TGCGCCAGCAGCTCACAAGACACCGGCTATGGCTACACCTTC	CASSSQDTGYGYTF
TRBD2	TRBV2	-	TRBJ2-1	TGTGCCAGCAGTGAAGAAGGGGGACTAGCGGGTCAAAATGAGCAGTTCTTC	CASSEEGGLAGQNEQFF
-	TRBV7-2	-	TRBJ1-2	TGTGCCAGCAGCTTAGCGACGGCAGGGGTTACTAACTATGGCTACACCTTC	CASSLATAGVTNYGYTF
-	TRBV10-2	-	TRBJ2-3	TGCGCCAGCAGTGATATTGTGCTCCCCGAGGATACGCAGTATTTT	CASSDIVLPEDTQYF
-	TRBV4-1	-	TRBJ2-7	TGCGCCAGCAGCCACGCCCCTGGGGGCAGGGACGAGCAGTACTTC	CASSHAPGGRDEQYF
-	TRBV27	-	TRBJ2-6	TGTGCCAGCAGTCAGACCTTGCCCGCTGGGGCCAACGTCCTGACTTTC	CASSQTLPAGANVLTF
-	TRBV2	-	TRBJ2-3	TGTGCCTTAGACGGGGGCACAGATACGCAGTATTTT	CALDGGTDTQYF
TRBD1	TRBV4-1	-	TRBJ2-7	TGCGCCAGCAGCCAAGCCCAGGGGGCGGGGTACGAGCAGTACTTC	CASSQAQGAGYEQYF
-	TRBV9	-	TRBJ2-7	TGTGCCAGCAGCGTAGAAGGTCGAGGGGCCGACGAGCAGTACTTC	CASSVEGRGADEQYF
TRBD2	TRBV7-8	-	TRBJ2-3	TGTGCCAGCAGCCAGCTAGCGGGATGGAGCACAGATACGCAGTATTTT	CASSQLAGWSTDTQYF
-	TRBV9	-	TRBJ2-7	TGTGCCAGCAGCGTAGGAGTCGGGTACGAGCAGTACTTC	CASSVGVGYEQYF
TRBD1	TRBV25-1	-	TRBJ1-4	TGTGCCAGCACCAGGGGGCTGGGTGAAAAACTGTTTTTT	CASTRGLGEKLFF
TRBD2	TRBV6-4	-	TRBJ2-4	TGTGCCAGCAGTGCCGCGGGGGGACTAGCCAAAAACATTCAGTACTTC	CASSAAGGLAKNIQYF
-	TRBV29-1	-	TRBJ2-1	TGCAGCGTTGTGGGCCAGACCCATGAGCAGTTCTTC	CSVVGQTHEQFF
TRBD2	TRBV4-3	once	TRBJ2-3	TGCGCCAGCAGCCAAGAAATTCAGGCTAGCGGACGCACAGATACGCAGTATTTT	CASSQEIQASGRTDTQYF
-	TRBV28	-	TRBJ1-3	TGTGCCAGCAGCGCAACCTTGACAGAGCTGTCTGGAAACACCATATATTTT	CASSATLTELSGNTIYF
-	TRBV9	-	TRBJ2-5	TGTGCCAGCAGCGTAGAGGTGTGGGGGACCCAGTACTTC	CASSVEVWGTQYF
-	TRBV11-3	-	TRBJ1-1	TGTGCCAGCAGCTTAGGTGCTAAAGGAAAGAGGGGGACTGAAGCTTTCTTT	CASSLGAKGKRGTEAFF
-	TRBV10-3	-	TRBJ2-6	TGTGCCAGCACTGAGGGGTCCCTACCTGGGGCCAACGTCCTGACTTTC	CASTEGSLPGANVLTF
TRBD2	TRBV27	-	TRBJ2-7	TGTGCCAGCCGAACCGCGGGGGGCGACGAGCAGTACTTC	CASRTAGGDEQYF
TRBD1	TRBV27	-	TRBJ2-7	TGTGCCAGCAGCCCTCTCATGGGACAGGGGGATTACGAGCAGTACTTC	CASSPLMGQGDYEQYF
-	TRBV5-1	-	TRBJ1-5	TGCGCCAGCAGCTACTCCGGCGGGGGTTTCACAAAAAATATCGGCAATCAGCCCCAGCATTTT	CASSYSGGGFTKNIGNQPQHF
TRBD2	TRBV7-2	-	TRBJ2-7	TGTGCCAGCAGCTTAGGTTCACTAGCGGGCCTCTCCTACGAGCAGTACTTC	CASSLGSLAGLSYEQYF
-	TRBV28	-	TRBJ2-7	TGTGCCAGCAGTTTATTCAATAGCGGATACGAGCAGTACTTC	CASSLFNSGYEQYF
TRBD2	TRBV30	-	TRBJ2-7	TGTGCCTGGAGTGGGACTAGCGGGCCTAATTACGAGCAGTACTTC	CAWSGTSGPNYEQYF
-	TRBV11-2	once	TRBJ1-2	TGTGCCAGCAGCTTACAAGCGGGCTCAGGGCATGGCTACACCTTC	CASSLQAGSGHGYTF
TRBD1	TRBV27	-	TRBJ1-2	TGTGCCAGCAGTGAAACCCCCCCGACAGGGGGCACATATGGCTACACCTTC	CASSETPPTGGTYGYTF
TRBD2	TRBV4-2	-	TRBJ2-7	TGTGCCAGCAGCCAAGGGGAGGGTTTCGAGCAGTACTTC	CASSQGEGFEQYF
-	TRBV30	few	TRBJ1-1	TGTGCCTGGAGTGTACACGGGGCGAACACTGAAGCTTTCTTT	CAWSVHGANTEAFF
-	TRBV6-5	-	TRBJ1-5	TGTGCCAGCAGTTCCGGGGGCCTTCAGCCCCAGCATTTT	CASSSGGLQPQHF
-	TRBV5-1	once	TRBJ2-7	TGCGCCAGCAGCTTCGAAGCAAGTGGCGAGCAGTACTTC	CASSFEASGEQYF
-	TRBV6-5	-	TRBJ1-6	TGTGCCAGCAGTTACTCGAATATCGGGAATTCACCCCTCCACTTT	CASSYSNIGNSPLHF
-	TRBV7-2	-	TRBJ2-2	TGTGCCAGCAGCTTACTCCTTGGGGGTACCGGCGAGCTGTTTTTT	CASSLLLGGTGELFF
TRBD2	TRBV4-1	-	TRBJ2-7	TGCGCCAGCAGCCAAGAGGAAGGACTAGTATTCTCCTACGAGCAGTACTTC	CASSQEEGLVFSYEQYF